This T cell receptor (beta chain) originates from a study of cytomegalovirus exposure and HLA in healthy donors. General observations from the study: The study put 150 to 200 TCR beta chains on its list as cytomegalovirus-associated. Researchers had no immune exposure information except CMV serostatus available. At a 0.05 false discovery rate, a later analysis found over 15,000 TCR beta sequences to be associated with HLA alleles. Certain sequence variants were highly shared and formed a cluster, and this cluster was likely a sequencing artifact.

The study ran its PCR with 60 Vbeta and 13 Jbeta primers. Sequencing was performed with immunoSEQ multiplex PCR; in TCRdb, only in-frame clones are kept and a portion is missing. This table has roughly 160,000 clones, approximately 80% appearing once. V shed 0 bases and J 7 bases; nucleotides not matched to a gene: 10. Germline-derived CDR1 and CDR2 are LNHNV and YYDKDF (reference sequence). The CDR3 sequence is 16 residues long. Note on this clone: Its target is not known.

The chain links TRBV15 to TRBJ1-2; 8 nucleotides line up with TRBD1. The clonotype was recovered from a woman aged 45-65 years in good health and CMV-seronegative. The sequencing sample was made of PBMCs. CDR3 amino acids: CATSRDQGTGWGGYTF. CDR3 DNA: TGTGCCACCAGCAGAGATCAGGGGACAGGCTGGGGTGGCTACACCTTC.